The 7 T cell receptor beta chains reported below all come from one sample, sequenced in a study of shared clonotypes between healthy human individuals. Method: immunoSEQ multiplex PCR; TCRdb's copy keeps in-frame clones and lacks some. The sample lists approximately 470,000 clones; 78% were seen once. Source material: PBMCs. These receptors all stem from a woman aged 40-49 years in good health. Some clones in this sample may be carry-over from other donors' samples.

The chain uses TRBV4-2 and TRBJ2-2; 8 bases align to TRBD2. V shed 4 bases and J 2 bases; nucleotides not matched to a gene: 6. Germline CDR1 reads LGHNA; CDR2 reads YNFKEQ. The CDR3 runs to 16 residues. The CDR3 DNA follows: TGTGCCAGCAGCCTAAGCGGGAGATCCAACACCGGGGAGCTGTTTTTT. It yields the protein CASSLSGRSNTGELFF.

The rearrangement joins TRBV13 to TRBJ2-1; the match to TRBD1 covers 10 bases. The germline V gene has CDR1 PRHDT and CDR2 FYEKMQ (reference sequence). This CDR3 is 13 amino acids long. The J segment lost 7 bases and the V segment lost 8 bases, leaving 5 bases of the junction unmatched. Written as DNA, the CDR3 is TGTGCCAGCGACAGGGGGCTGAGGAATGAGCAGTTCTTC. Protein sequence: CASDRGLRNEQFF.

This clone was seen only a few times. The gene calls are TRBV10-2 and TRBJ1-1; D remains unclear. Trimming took off 4 bases at V and 0 bases at J, with 15 bases between the two ends. Germline-derived CDR1 and CDR2 are WSHSY and SAAADI. The CDR3 spans 16 residues. The CDR3 loop is CASSAPISQLNTEAFF. DNA for the CDR3: TGCGCCAGCAGTGCTCCTATTTCCCAGCTGAACACTGAAGCTTTCTTT.

This chain uses TRBV19 with TRBJ2-2, with 7 bases that match TRBD2. The CDR3 sequence is 14 residues long. The junction had 3 bases not matched to a gene; V was cut back by 3 bases and J by 5 bases. From germline, CDR1 is LNHDA and CDR2 SQIVND (reference sequence). The CDR3 loop reads CASSISGGTGELFF. As DNA, the CDR3 is TGTGCCAGTAGTATTTCGGGGGGTACCGGGGAGCTGTTTTTT.

The chain has TRBV15 and TRBJ2-2; possibly TRBD1 for D (6 bases). The CDR3 has 14 residues. CDR1 LNHNV and CDR2 YYDKDF come from the germline V gene (reference sequence). Trimming pared 6 bases from V and 6 bases from J, leaving 14 bases between. CDR3 DNA: TGTGCCACCAGGGTAGGACAGATCTCCGGGGAGCTGTTTTTT. Amino acids: CATRVGQISGELFF.

This CDR3 reads CASSGRGSSSYEQYF. Here the CDR3 DNA reads TGTGCCAGCAGCGGCCGGGGGTCGAGCTCCTACGAGCAGTACTTC. J is TRBJ2-7 and V is TRBV11-2; tentatively, D is TRBD2 (6 bases). This CDR3 has 15 residues. Trimming removed 5 bases at V and 0 bases at J, with 14 bases between. Germline lookup yields CDR1 SGHAT and CDR2 FQNNGV. The entire variable domain, with the rest obtained from reference TRBV11-2 and TRBJ2-7, is as follows: EAGVAQSPRYKIIEKRQSVAFWCNPISGHATLYWYQQILGQGPKLLIQFQNNGVVDDSQLPKDRFSAERLKGVDSTLKIQPAKLEDSAVYLCASSGRGSSSYEQYFGPGTRLTVT.

Comments on this clone: Germline is not matched at one junction end, which may reflect a read error. This same CDR3 is encoded by further DNA sequences in the sample. The chain recombines TRBV28 with TRBJ2-7, with 7 bases identical to TRBD1. This CDR3 spans 14 amino acids. Per the germline V gene, CDR1 is MDHEN and CDR2 is SYDVKM. DNA of the CDR3: TGTGCCAGCAGAAAAAGACAGGGCCTGGACGAGCAGTACTTT. Its protein product is CASRKRQGLDEQYF.